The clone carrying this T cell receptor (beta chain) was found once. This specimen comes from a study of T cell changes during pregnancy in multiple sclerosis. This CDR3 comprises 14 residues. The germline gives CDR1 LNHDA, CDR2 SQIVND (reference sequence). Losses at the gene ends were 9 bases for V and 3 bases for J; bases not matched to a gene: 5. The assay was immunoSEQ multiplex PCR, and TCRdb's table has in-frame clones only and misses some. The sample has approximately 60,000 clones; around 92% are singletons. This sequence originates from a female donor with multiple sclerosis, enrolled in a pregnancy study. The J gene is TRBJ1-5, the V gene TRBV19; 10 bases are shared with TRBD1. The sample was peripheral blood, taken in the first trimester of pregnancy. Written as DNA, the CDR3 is TGTGCCAGCTCGGGACAGGGGATCAATCAGCCCCAGCATTTT. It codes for CASSGQGINQPQHF.